This TCR beta chain is from a study of blood T cell repertoires in COVID-19. Sequenced by immunoSEQ multiplex PCR; TCRdb stores in-frame clones only, minus some. The table has nearly 70,000 clones, approximately 89% seen once. Comments on this clone: The same CDR3 also results from other DNA sequences found in this sample.

The sequence was collected from a woman in her 70s with acute or convalescent COVID-19. The sequenced sample was peripheral blood.

CDR3 nucleotides: TGCGCCAGCAGCTTGGGGGGGGTGAGCAATCAGCCCCAGCATTTT. Translated, it gives CASSLGGVSNQPQHF. This chain uses TRBV5-1 with TRBJ1-5, with D tentatively TRBD1 (5 bases). The CDR3 contains 15 residues. Trimming removed 0 bases from V and 1 base from J, with 8 bases in between. Germline CDR1 is SGHRS and CDR2 is YFSETQ.